This T cell receptor beta chain was identified in a study of identical twins. TCRdb re-called the 5' RACE reads with MiXCR, one entry per CDR3 protein. The sample comprises some 630,000 distinct CDR3 sequences, around 7.5% of which are singletons, and less than 2% rests with the top ten. With 6 bases removed from V and 1 base from J, the gap between germline ends came to 18 bases. CDR3 length: 17 amino acids. Germline CDR1 and CDR2: SEHNR and FQNEAQ (reference sequence). This clonotype was seen more than once but under ten times. The same specimen was also included in a second study, on yellow fever vaccine responses in identical twins.

The chain joins TRBV7-9 to TRBJ2-2; TRBD2 is a possible D gene (5 bases). The sequence was obtained from a young woman in good health. The specimen was PBMCs. The CDR3 DNA follows: TGTGCCAGCAGAAAAGACGCCGGGAAGAGGAACACCGGGGAGCTGTTTTTT. Amino acids: CASRKDAGKRNTGELFF.